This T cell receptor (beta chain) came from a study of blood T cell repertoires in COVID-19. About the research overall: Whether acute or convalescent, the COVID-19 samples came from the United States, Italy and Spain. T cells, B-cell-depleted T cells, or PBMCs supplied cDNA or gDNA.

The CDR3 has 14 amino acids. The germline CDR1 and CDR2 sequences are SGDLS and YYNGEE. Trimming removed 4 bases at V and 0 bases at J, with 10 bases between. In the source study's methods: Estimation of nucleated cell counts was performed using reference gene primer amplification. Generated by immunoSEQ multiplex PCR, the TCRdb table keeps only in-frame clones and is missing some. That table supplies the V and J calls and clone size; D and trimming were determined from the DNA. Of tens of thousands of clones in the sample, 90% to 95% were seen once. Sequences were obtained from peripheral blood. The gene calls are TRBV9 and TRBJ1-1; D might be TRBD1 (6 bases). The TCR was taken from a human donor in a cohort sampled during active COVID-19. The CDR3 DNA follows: TGTGCCAGCAGCTTCGGGACAATGAACACTGAAGCTTTCTTT. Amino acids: CASSFGTMNTEAFF. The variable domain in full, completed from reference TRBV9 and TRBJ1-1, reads DSGVTQTPKHLITATGQRVTLRCSPRSGDLSVYWYQQSLDQGLQFLIQYYNGEERAKGNILERFSAQQFPDLHSELNLSSLELGDSALYFCASSFGTMNTEAFFGQGTRLTVV.